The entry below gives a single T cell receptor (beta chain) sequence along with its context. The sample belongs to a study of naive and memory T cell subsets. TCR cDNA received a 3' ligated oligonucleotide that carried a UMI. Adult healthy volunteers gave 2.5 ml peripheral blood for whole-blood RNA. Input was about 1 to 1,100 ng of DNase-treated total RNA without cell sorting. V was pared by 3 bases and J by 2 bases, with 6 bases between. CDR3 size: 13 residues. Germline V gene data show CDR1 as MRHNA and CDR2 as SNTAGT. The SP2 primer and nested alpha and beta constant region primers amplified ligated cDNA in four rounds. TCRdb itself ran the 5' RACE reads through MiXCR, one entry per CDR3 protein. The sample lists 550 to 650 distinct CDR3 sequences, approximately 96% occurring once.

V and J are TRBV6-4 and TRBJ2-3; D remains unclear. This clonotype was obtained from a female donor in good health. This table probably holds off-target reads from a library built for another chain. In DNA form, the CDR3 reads TGTGCCAGCAGTGAAAGTAACACAGATACGCAGTATTTT. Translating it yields CASSESNTDTQYF.